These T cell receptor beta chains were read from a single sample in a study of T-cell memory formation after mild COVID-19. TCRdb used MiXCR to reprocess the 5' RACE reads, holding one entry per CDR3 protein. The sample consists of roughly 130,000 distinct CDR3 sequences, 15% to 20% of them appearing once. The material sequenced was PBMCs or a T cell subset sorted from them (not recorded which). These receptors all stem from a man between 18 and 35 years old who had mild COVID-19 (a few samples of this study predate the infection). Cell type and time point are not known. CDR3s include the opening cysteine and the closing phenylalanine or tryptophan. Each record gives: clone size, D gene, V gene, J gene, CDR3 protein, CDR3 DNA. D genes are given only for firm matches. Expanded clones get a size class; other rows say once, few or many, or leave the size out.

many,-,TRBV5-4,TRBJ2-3,CASSFRDTQYF,TGTGCCAGCAGCTTTAGGGATACGCAGTATTTT
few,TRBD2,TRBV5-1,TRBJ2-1,CASRPGGENNEQFF,TGCGCCAGCCGGCCGGGGGGGGAGAACAATGAGCAGTTCTTC
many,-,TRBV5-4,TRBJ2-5,CASRPTGIGQETQYF,TGTGCCAGCAGGCCCACAGGGATTGGCCAAGAGACCCAGTACTTC
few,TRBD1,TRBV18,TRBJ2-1,CASSPTGTSYNEQFF,TGTGCCAGCTCACCGACAGGGACCTCCTACAATGAGCAGTTCTTC
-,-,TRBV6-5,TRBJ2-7,CASTPGQNYEQYF,TGTGCCAGCACCCCGGGACAAAACTACGAGCAGTACTTC
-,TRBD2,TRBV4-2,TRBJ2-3,CASSMIAGGGDTQYF,TGTGCCAGCAGCATGATAGCGGGGGGGGGAGATACGCAGTATTTT
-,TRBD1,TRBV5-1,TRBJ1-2,CASSLGPDRVGSGYTF,TGCGCCAGCAGCTTGGGGCCGGACAGGGTCGGCTCTGGCTACACCTTC
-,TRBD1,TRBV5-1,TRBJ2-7,CASSAPGTGYHEQYF,TGCGCCAGCAGCGCTCCCGGGACAGGGTACCACGAGCAGTACTTC
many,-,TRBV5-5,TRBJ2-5,CASSSRAIQETQYF,TGTGCCAGCAGCAGCAGGGCGATCCAAGAGACCCAGTACTTC
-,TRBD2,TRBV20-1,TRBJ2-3,CSALDLGGSTDTQYF,TGCAGTGCGCTGGATCTCGGGGGGTCCACAGATACGCAGTATTTT
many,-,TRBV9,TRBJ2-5,CASSVGAGAGETQYF,TGTGCCAGCAGCGTAGGGGCAGGGGCGGGTGAGACCCAGTACTTC
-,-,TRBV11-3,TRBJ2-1,CASSLGGVEYNEQFF,TGTGCCAGCAGCTTAGGGGGGGTCGAATACAATGAGCAGTTCTTC
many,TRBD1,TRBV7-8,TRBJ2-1,CASSNRDRGHEQFF,TGTGCCAGCAGCAATCGGGACAGGGGCCACGAGCAGTTCTTC
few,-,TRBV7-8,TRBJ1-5,CASSLQLGNQPQHF,TGTGCCAGCAGCTTACAATTGGGCAATCAGCCCCAGCATTTT
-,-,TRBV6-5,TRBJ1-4,CASSFLDTRGKMSEKLFF,TGTGCCAGCAGTTTTCTAGATACCCGTGGAAAAATGAGTGAAAAACTGTTTTTT
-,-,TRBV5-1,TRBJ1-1,CASSLPQNTEAFF,TGCGCCAGCAGCTTGCCACAGAACACTGAAGCTTTCTTT
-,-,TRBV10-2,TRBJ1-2,CASSDPGGYGYTF,TGCGCCAGCAGTGACCCGGGGGGCTATGGCTACACCTTC
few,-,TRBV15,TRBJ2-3,CATRRGGGTDTQYF,TGTGCCACCAGAAGAGGGGGAGGCACAGATACGCAGTATTTT
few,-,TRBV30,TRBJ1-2,CAWTLTGEGGYTF,TGTGCCTGGACCCTGACAGGAGAAGGCGGCTACACCTTC
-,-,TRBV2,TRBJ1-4,CASSEGTALKKLFF,TGTGCCAGCAGTGAAGGGACAGCCTTAAAAAAACTGTTTTTT
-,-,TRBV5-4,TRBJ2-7,CASSLGGPTSYEQYF,TGTGCCAGCAGCTTGGGAGGTCCGACGTCTTACGAGCAGTACTTC
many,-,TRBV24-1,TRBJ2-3,CATSNPGDTQYF,TGTGCCACCAGTAACCCTGGAGATACGCAGTATTTT
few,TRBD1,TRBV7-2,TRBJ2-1,CASSPQGQVDEQFF,TGTGCCAGCAGCCCCCAGGGACAGGTCGATGAGCAGTTCTTC
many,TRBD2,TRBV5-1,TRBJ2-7,CASSLETSPYEQYF,TGCGCCAGCAGCTTGGAGACTAGCCCCTACGAGCAGTACTTC
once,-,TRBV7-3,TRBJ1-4,CASSLTGWQQNPNEKLFF,TGTGCCAGCAGCCTAACTGGGTGGCAGCAGAACCCTAATGAAAAACTGTTTTTT
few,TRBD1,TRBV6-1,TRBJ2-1,CASSEGTGGYYEQFF,TGTGCCAGCAGTGAAGGGACAGGGGGCTACTATGAGCAGTTCTTC
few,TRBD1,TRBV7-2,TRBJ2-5,CASSQTGGLETQYF,TGTGCCAGCAGCCAAACAGGGGGCTTAGAGACCCAGTACTTC
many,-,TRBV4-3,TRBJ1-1,CASSQTIGDTEAFF,TGCGCCAGCAGCCAAACAATCGGGGACACTGAAGCTTTCTTT
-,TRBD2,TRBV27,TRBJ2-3,CASSLGLADTDTQYF,TGTGCCAGCAGCCTGGGACTAGCGGACACAGATACGCAGTATTTT
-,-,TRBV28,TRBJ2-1,CASSIAGSYNEQFF,TGTGCCAGCAGTATAGCAGGCTCCTACAATGAGCAGTTCTTC
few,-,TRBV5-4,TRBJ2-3,CASSLAGSRGTDTQYF,TGTGCCAGCAGCTTGGCCGGGAGCAGGGGCACAGATACGCAGTATTTT
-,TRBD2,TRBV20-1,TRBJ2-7,CSATLAGPYEQYF,TGCAGTGCAACTTTAGCGGGGCCTTACGAGCAGTACTTC
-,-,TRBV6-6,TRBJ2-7,CASSSDSYEQYF,TGTGCCAGCAGCTCCGACAGCTACGAGCAGTACTTC
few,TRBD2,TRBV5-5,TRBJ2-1,CASSSQPGLAVYNEQFF,TGTGCCAGCAGCTCGCAGCCGGGACTAGCGGTATACAATGAGCAGTTCTTC
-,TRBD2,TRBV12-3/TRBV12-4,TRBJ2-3,CASSLGTSGGPTDTQYF,TGTGCCAGCAGTTTAGGGACTAGCGGGGGGCCGACAGATACGCAGTATTTT
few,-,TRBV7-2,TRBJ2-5,CASSSDPPPAQYF,TGTGCCAGCAGCTCGGACCCCCCGCCGGCCCAGTACTTC
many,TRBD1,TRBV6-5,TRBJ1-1,CASSWTGDTEAFF,TGTGCCAGCAGTTGGACAGGGGACACTGAAGCTTTCTTT
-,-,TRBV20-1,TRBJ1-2,CSAIRRGSYGYTF,TGCAGTGCTATACGAAGGGGGTCCTATGGCTACACCTTC
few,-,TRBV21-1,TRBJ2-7,CARVFIIYEQYF,TGTGCCAGGGTTTTTATAATTTACGAGCAGTACTTC
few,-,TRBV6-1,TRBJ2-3,CASSDSPTDTQYF,TGTGCCAGCAGTGATTCGCCCACAGATACGCAGTATTTT
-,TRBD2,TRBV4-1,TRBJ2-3,CASSQVGLAEQYF,TGCGCCAGCAGCCAAGTAGGGCTAGCGGAGCAGTATTTT
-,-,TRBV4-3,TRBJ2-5,CASSRDGAHQETQYF,TGCGCCAGCAGCCGGGACGGGGCCCACCAAGAGACCCAGTACTTC
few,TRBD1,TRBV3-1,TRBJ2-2,CASSPSTGFGTGELFF,TGTGCCAGCAGCCCCTCGACAGGGTTCGGCACCGGGGAGCTGTTTTTT
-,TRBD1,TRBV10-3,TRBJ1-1,CASHEGQGANTEAFF,TGTGCCAGCCATGAGGGACAGGGGGCGAACACTGAAGCTTTCTTT
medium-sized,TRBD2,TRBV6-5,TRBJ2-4,CATAGGPESKNIQYF,TGTGCTACGGCGGGGGGGCCGGAGTCCAAAAACATTCAGTACTTC
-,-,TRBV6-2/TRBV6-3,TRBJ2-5,CASSTRLLQETQYF,TGTGCCAGCAGTACGCGACTGCTCCAAGAGACCCAGTACTTC
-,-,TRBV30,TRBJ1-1,CAGRTYGTEAFF,TGTGCGGGGCGGACATACGGAACTGAAGCTTTCTTT
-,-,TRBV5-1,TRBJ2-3,CASSSVGAEDTQYF,TGCGCCAGCAGCTCCGTGGGGGCCGAAGATACGCAGTATTTT
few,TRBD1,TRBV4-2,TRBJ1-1,CASSPKSEGAVTEAFF,TGTGCCAGCAGCCCCAAGAGTGAGGGGGCGGTCACTGAAGCTTTCTTT